One and the same sample provided the 3 T cell receptor beta chains below, sequenced in a study of CD8 T cells in Susac syndrome. Reverse transcription of about 0.45 to 1 ug RNA was performed with random hexamers. Each CDR3 protein is one row after TCRdb ran MiXCR on the immunoSEQ multiplex PCR reads. The sample holds approximately 120,000 distinct CDR3 sequences, 90% to 95% seen once. Specimen: CD4+ T cells from PBMCs. These receptor sequences come from a human donor in good health.

The gene calls are TRBV27 and TRBJ2-1; 8 nucleotides align to TRBD2. With V trimmed by 7 bases and J by 4 bases, 15 bases remained unmatched. CDR1 and CDR2 from the germline V gene are MNHEY and SMNVEV (reference sequence). This CDR3 contains 17 residues. The CDR3 DNA reads TGTGCCAGCATCCCACGGGGGGGCAGCAATCCTTACAATGAGCAGTTCTTC. Encoded protein: CASIPRGGSNPYNEQFF.

V is TRBV6-1 and J is TRBJ1-5, with TRBD1 matching 7 bases. Germline-derived CDR1 and CDR2 are MNHNS and SASEGT. V lost 7 bases, J lost 9 bases, and 15 bases stayed unmatched. CDR3 length equals 15 residues. The CDR3 sequence: CASKGQPTDQGPQHF. CDR3 nucleotide sequence: TGTGCCAGCAAGGGACAGCCGACGGATCAGGGGCCCCAGCATTTT.

CDR3 residues: CASSQGRGGTGKLSNEKLFF. CDR3 sequence (DNA): TGCGCCAGCAGCCAAGGGAGAGGAGGGACAGGGAAACTCAGTAATGAAAAACTGTTTTTT. The rearrangement links TRBV4-1 to TRBJ1-4; 9 bases are a match to TRBD1. Germline CDR1 reads MGHRA; CDR2 reads YSYEKL. The CDR3 loop spans 20 amino acids. V dropped 1 base and J dropped 4; count of bases not matched to a gene: 16.